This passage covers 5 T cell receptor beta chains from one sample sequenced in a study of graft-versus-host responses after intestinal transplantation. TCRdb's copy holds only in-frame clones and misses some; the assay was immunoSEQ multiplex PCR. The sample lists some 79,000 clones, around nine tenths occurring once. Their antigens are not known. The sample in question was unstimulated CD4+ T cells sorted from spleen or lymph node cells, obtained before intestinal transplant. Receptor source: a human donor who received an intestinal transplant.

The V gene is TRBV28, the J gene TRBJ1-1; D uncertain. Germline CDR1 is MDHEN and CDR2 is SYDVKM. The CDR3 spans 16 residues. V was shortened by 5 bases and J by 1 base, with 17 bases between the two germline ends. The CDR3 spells CASSPPFEEKNTEAFF. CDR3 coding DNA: TGTGCCAGCAGTCCGCCTTTCGAGGAAAAGAACACTGAAGCTTTCTTT.

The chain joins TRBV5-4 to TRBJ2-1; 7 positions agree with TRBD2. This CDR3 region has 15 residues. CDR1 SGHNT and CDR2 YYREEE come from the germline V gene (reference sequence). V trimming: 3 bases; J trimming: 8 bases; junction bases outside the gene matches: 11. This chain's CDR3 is CASSSPAGDRDEQFF. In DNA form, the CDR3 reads TGTGCCAGCAGCTCGCCGGCGGGAGATAGGGATGAGCAGTTCTTC. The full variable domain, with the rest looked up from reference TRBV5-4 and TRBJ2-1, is ETGVTQSPTHLIKTRGQQVTLRCSSQSGHNTVSWYQQALGQGPQFIFQYYREEENGRGNFPPRFSGLQFPNYSSELNVNALELDDSALYLCASSSPAGDRDEQFFGPGTRLTVL.

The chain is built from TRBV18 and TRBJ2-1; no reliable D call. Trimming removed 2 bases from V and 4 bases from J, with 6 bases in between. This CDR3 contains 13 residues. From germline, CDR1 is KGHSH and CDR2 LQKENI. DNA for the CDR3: TGTGCCAGCTCACCAGCGGCTTACAATGAGCAGTTCTTC. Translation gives CASSPAAYNEQFF. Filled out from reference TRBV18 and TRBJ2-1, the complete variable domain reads NAGVMQNPRHLVRRRGQEARLRCSPMKGHSHVYWYRQLPEEGLKFMVYLQKENIIDESGMPKERFSAEFPKEGPSILRIQQVVRGDSAAYFCASSPAAYNEQFFGPGTRLTVL.

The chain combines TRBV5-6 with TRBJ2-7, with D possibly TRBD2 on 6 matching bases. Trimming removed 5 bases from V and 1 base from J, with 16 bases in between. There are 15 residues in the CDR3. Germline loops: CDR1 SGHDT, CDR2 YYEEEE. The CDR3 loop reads CASSWRGGRSYEQYF. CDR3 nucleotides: TGTGCCAGCAGTTGGAGGGGAGGCCGGTCCTACGAGCAGTACTTC.

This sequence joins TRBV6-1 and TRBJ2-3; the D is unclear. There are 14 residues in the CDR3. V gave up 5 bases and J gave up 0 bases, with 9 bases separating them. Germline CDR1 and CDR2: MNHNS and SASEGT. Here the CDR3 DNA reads TGTGCCAGCAGTATGTACGGTAGCACAGATACGCAGTATTTT. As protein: CASSMYGSTDTQYF.